The 24 T cell receptor beta chains reported below all come from one sample, sequenced in a study of T cell responses to AZD1222 COVID-19 vaccine (dated by TCRdb to about 2021). The protocol used for the library was the immunoSEQ multiplex PCR assay. This immuneACCESS table, as held by TCRdb, lists in-frame sequences with V and J called but not all clones. Of the missing ones, under half trace to an unresolved V gene in checked studies; the others have no known cause. The sample has over 45,000 clones on record, approximately 85% of them singletons. Jointly, the top ten make up approximately 19% of the sample. The time point label corresponds to: baseline before first vaccination. According to the study, the label for this sample's treatment or condition signals: meningococcal conjugate vaccine given as trial control. The sample was peripheral blood, taken on day 0 of MenACWY control vaccination. Receptor source: an adult in good health.

The chain uses TRBV12-3 or TRBV12-4 and TRBJ1-2; D not certain. The V and J ends lost 3 bases and 2 bases respectively, with 7 bases between them. This CDR3 comprises 13 residues. The CDR3 DNA reads as TGTGCCAGCAGTTTGGAGGAAAACTATGGCTACACCTTC. Amino acids: CASSLEENYGYTF.

V and J are TRBV10-3 and TRBJ1-2; a possible D gene is TRBD1 (5 bases). This CDR3 contains 17 residues. V lost 2 bases to trimming and J lost 0 bases, with 16 bases between them. CDR1 is ENHRY, CDR2 SYGVKD, per germline. Written as DNA, the CDR3 is TGTGCCATCAGTGAGAACTCGCGTCAGGGAGCTAACTATGGCTACACCTTC. Its protein product is CAISENSRQGANYGYTF.

V and J are TRBV6-5 and TRBJ1-2, with TRBD1 matching over 8 bases. The CDR3 has 15 residues. With 5 bases clipped from V and 8 bases from J, the junction kept 13 bases outside the gene matches. Germline CDR1 reads MNHEY; CDR2 reads SVGAGI. CDR3 residues: CASSPTGVRSEGYTF. As DNA, the CDR3 is TGTGCCAGCAGTCCGACAGGGGTGAGGTCTGAAGGCTACACCTTC.

The chain links TRBV5-1 to TRBJ1-6, with TRBD1 matching 9 bases. Germline trimming cut 5 bases from V and 7 bases from J; bases unmatched to any gene: 10. This CDR3 has 16 residues. Germline V gene lookup returns CDR1 SGHRS and CDR2 YFSETQ. CDR3 sequence reads: CASRLSSGTGNSPLHF. The CDR3 DNA reads as TGCGCCAGCAGGTTAAGTAGCGGGACAGGGAATTCACCCCTCCACTTT.

The rearrangement joins TRBV20-1 to TRBJ2-5; tentative D call: TRBD2 (7 bases). Germline V gene sequence: CDR1 DFQATT, CDR2 SNEGSKA (reference sequence). CDR3 length equals 14 residues. V lost 3 bases to trimming and J lost 4 bases, with 15 bases between them. The CDR3 DNA sequence: TGCAGTGCTAGTCCGGGGGGCGGTTTAGAGACCCAGTACTTC. Its translation is CSASPGGGLETQYF.

This chain uses TRBV11-2 with TRBJ2-7; 12 bases agree with TRBD1. The CDR3 contains 14 residues. The V and J ends lost 3 bases and 6 bases, in that order; junction bases with no gene match: 3. CDR1 SGHAT and CDR2 FQNNGV come from the germline V gene. The CDR3 sequence: CASSLSGQGAEQYF. As DNA, the CDR3 is TGTGCCAGCAGCTTGTCGGGACAGGGGGCCGAGCAGTACTTC.

As DNA, the CDR3 is TGTGCCAGTAGTGTGGAGACAGCGCCCTACAATGAGCAGTTCTTC. Translated, it gives CASSVETAPYNEQFF. The gene calls are TRBV19 and TRBJ2-1, with D possibly being TRBD1 (5 bases). V was cut by 5 bases and J by 2 bases, with 13 bases left in between. Germline V gene lookup returns CDR1 LNHDA and CDR2 SQIVND (reference sequence). CDR3 size: 15 residues.

This chain joins TRBV29-1 and TRBJ2-1; tentative D call: TRBD2 (6 bases). V lost 4 bases to trimming and J lost 5 bases, with 9 bases between them. Per the germline V gene, CDR1 is SQVTM and CDR2 is ANQGSEA. The CDR3 is 12 amino acids. The CDR3 region is CSVGGTDNEQFF. Here the CDR3 DNA reads TGCAGCGTTGGGGGGACTGACAATGAGCAGTTCTTC.

This clone has more than one count but fewer than ten. The V and J genes are TRBV7-2 and TRBJ2-1, with TRBD2 as a possible D gene (6 bases). The germline gives CDR1 SGHTA, CDR2 FQGNSA. This CDR3 contains 14 residues. V dropped 2 bases and J dropped 7 bases, with 12 bases sitting between them. The CDR3 DNA reads TGTGCCAGCAGCTTACGGGGCGGGATTAATGAGCAGTTCTTC. Its translation is CASSLRGGINEQFF. The full variable domain, its missing parts supplied by reference TRBV7-2 and TRBJ2-1, is GAGVSQSPSNKVTEKGKDVELRCDPISGHTALYWYRQSLGQGLEFLIYFQGNSAPDKSGLPSDRFSAERTGGSVSTLTIQRTQQEDSAVYLCASSLRGGINEQFFGPGTRLTVL.

The chain carries TRBV19 and TRBJ2-5; 10 nucleotides match TRBD1. This CDR3 comprises 15 residues. Germline CDR1 and CDR2: LNHDA and SQIVND (reference sequence). The ends lost 3 bases at V and 5 bases at J; junction bases unmatched: 6. The CDR3 sequence: CASSIGTGVEETQYF. The CDR3 DNA follows: TGTGCCAGTAGTATTGGGACAGGGGTGGAGGAGACCCAGTACTTC.

The gene calls are TRBV6-2 or TRBV6-3 and TRBJ2-1, with D perhaps matching TRBD1 or TRBD2 (5 bases each). Germline assignment: CDR1 MNHEY and CDR2 SVGEGT. The V and J ends lost 6 bases and 0 bases respectively, with 18 bases between them. CDR3 length: 17 residues. The CDR3 is CASSPYRAGSSYNEQFF. DNA for the CDR3: TGTGCCAGCAGCCCTTATCGGGCAGGGAGCTCCTACAATGAGCAGTTCTTC.

The chain recombines TRBV5-1 with TRBJ1-1; a possible D gene is TRBD1 (5 bases). Trimming left V 1 base short and J 0 bases short, with 10 bases between. CDR1 and CDR2 from the germline V gene are SGHRS and YFSETQ. The CDR3 totals 15 residues. CDR3 region: CASSLTTVVNTEAFF. CDR3 DNA sequence: TGCGCCAGCAGCTTGACGACAGTAGTGAACACTGAAGCTTTCTTT.

J is TRBJ2-5 and V is TRBV7-6; 11 bases match TRBD2. The germline gives CDR1 SGHVS, CDR2 FNYEAQ. J gave up 2 bases and V 1 base, and 6 bases lay outside the gene matches. The CDR3 runs 17 residues. The CDR3 loop reads CASSLVDLAGGQETQYF. CDR3 coding DNA: TGTGCCAGCAGCTTAGTTGATCTAGCGGGAGGACAAGAGACCCAGTACTTC.

This chain joins TRBV19 and TRBJ2-1, with 9 positions matching TRBD2. The trim removed 4 bases at V and 4 bases at J, leaving 5 bases unmatched. The CDR3 length is 15 residues. Germline V gives CDR1 LNHDA, CDR2 SQIVND (reference sequence). The CDR3 sequence: CASSTQTSGYNEQFF. The CDR3 DNA reads TGTGCCAGTAGTACCCAGACTAGCGGTTACAATGAGCAGTTCTTC.

This chain links TRBV18 with TRBJ2-3; weak D call: TRBD2 (6 bases). Germline CDR1 reads KGHSH; CDR2 reads LQKENI. The CDR3 loop spans 14 amino acids. V lost 3 bases and J 4 bases, leaving 11 bases between the germline ends. The CDR3 DNA sequence: TGTGCCAGCTCACCGGAGGGCCTCGCAGATACGCAGTATTTT. Encoded protein: CASSPEGLADTQYF.

The chain recombines TRBV29-1 with TRBJ2-3; D is perhaps TRBD1 (6 bases). The V end lost 4 bases, the J end lost 6 bases, and 14 bases lay between the germline ends. The germline V gene encodes CDR1 SQVTM and CDR2 ANQGSEA. The CDR3 length is 13 residues. CDR3 bases: TGCAGCGTTGCCACAGGGTCAGGGGATACGCAGTATTTT. It is translated as CSVATGSGDTQYF.

This chain links TRBV4-1 with TRBJ2-7; TRBD2 matches at 9 bases. Germline lookup yields CDR1 MGHRA and CDR2 YSYEKL. With 5 bases clipped from V and 1 base from J, the junction kept 15 bases outside the gene matches. The CDR3 runs 18 residues. Written as DNA, the CDR3 is TGCGCCAGCAGCGTAAATATCCCCGGACTAGCGTCGTCCTACGAGCAGTACTTC. It yields the protein CASSVNIPGLASSYEQYF.

The V gene is TRBV24-1, the J gene TRBJ2-2, with D possibly TRBD2 on 5 matching bases. Germline V gene lookup returns CDR1 KGHDR and CDR2 SFDVKD. Trimming removed 9 bases at V and 3 bases at J, with 16 bases between. CDR3 length equals 15 residues. CDR3: CATHPGISDTGELFF. CDR3 nucleotides: TGTGCCACCCATCCCGGGATTTCGGACACCGGGGAGCTGTTTTTT.

The chain uses TRBV27 and TRBJ2-2; D perhaps matches TRBD2 (7 bases). V was cut by 4 bases and J by 3 bases, with 18 bases left in between. CDR1 MNHEY and CDR2 SMNVEV come from the germline V gene (reference sequence). The CDR3 spans 17 residues. Written as DNA, the CDR3 is TGTGCCAGCAGTTCCCGTAGGGGGGGGCGAGACACCGGGGAGCTGTTTTTT. Translated, it gives CASSSRRGGRDTGELFF.

The chain links TRBV3-1 (or the pseudogene TRBV3-2) to TRBJ2-1; 11 nucleotides align to TRBD2. V dropped 0 bases and J dropped 3; count of bases not matched to a gene: 4. CDR3 size: 17 residues. Germline CDR1 is LGHDT and CDR2 is YNNKEL (reference sequence). CDR3 bases: TGTGCCAGCAGCCAAGATCGGGGGACTAGCGGCTACAATGAGCAGTTCTTC. It is translated as CASSQDRGTSGYNEQFF.

This sequence joins TRBV6-2 or TRBV6-3 and TRBJ1-1; D unclear. Germline values: CDR1 MNHEY, CDR2 SVGEGT. CDR3 size: 13 residues. With 4 bases removed from V and 10 bases from J, the gap between germline ends came to 16 bases. CDR3 bases: TGTGCCAGCAGTTCCCAGCTCGACGTGGCAGCTTTCTTT. It yields the protein CASSSQLDVAAFF.

J is TRBJ1-3 and V is TRBV28; D remains unclear. The CDR3 sequence is 11 residues long. Germline V gene data show CDR1 as MDHEN and CDR2 as SYDVKM. The CDR3 here is CVSNSGNTIYF. CDR3 in DNA: TGTGTTAGTAACTCTGGAAACACCATATATTTT.

This chain links TRBV18 with TRBJ2-1; TRBD2 matches at 10 bases. Germline V gives CDR1 KGHSH, CDR2 LQKENI. V shed 5 bases and J 9 bases; nucleotides not matched to a gene: 10. The CDR3 runs 15 residues. The CDR3 DNA sequence: TGTGCCAGCTCATCCTTTGGACTAGCGGAGGGTGAGCAGTTCTTC. This sequence encodes CASSSFGLAEGEQFF.

This clone was seen a few times. This rearrangement joins TRBV27 to TRBJ1-1; 8 bases are shared with TRBD1. Germline V lookup: CDR1 MNHEY, CDR2 SMNVEV (reference sequence). V was pared by 5 bases and J by 2 bases, with 7 bases of the junction left unmatched. There are 15 residues in the CDR3. This CDR3 is CASSNPGQGNTEAFF. In DNA form, the CDR3 reads TGTGCCAGCAGTAACCCCGGACAGGGAAACACTGAAGCTTTCTTT.